The clone carrying this TCR beta chain was counted many times. Its antigen remains unidentified. The data were obtained in a study of T cells in Graves' hyperthyroidism and ophthalmopathy. The source material, RNA transcripts, was used to amplify TCR beta CDR3 regions. The TCR CDR3 first-round RT-PCR relied on the HTBI primer set. A single record per CDR3 protein comes from TCRdb applying MiXCR to the multiplex PCR reads. The table has hundreds of thousands of distinct CDR3 sequences, around 20% seen once. Hyperthyroidism of Graves' type that showed no ophthalmopathy progression within 18 months was stable. Uncontrolled infections, other autoimmune diseases, pregnancy or lactation led to exclusion of patients. A roughly 9.3 ml volume of fresh peripheral blood provided the PBMCs. Study-wide results and limits: Also found in blood were most expanded thyroid clonotypes above 0.001.

From germline, CDR1 is ENHRY and CDR2 SYGVKD. V dropped 6 bases and J dropped 7; count of bases not matched to a gene: 8. This CDR3 comprises 13 residues. This sequence originates from a man in his forties with Graves' hyperthyroidism. Sequencing used blood. V gene TRBV10-3 combines with J gene TRBJ1-2; 7 nucleotides agree with TRBD1. The DNA of the CDR3 is TGTGCCATCAGCCGAGACAGGGAAGGTGGCTACACCTTC. This codes for CAISRDREGGYTF.